Described below is a single T cell receptor (beta chain) sequence and its context. This CDR3 has 14 residues. CDR1 and CDR2 from the germline V gene are SGHAT and FQNNGV. V shed 2 bases and J shed 1 base, with 8 bases lying between them. The data were taken from a study of shared clonotypes between healthy human individuals. Profiled with immunoSEQ multiplex PCR; TCRdb holds only in-frame clones, not every one. The sample lists over a million clones, approximately 68% occurring once. The V call is TRBV11-2, the J call TRBJ1-2; no clear D gene. The sequenced sample consisted of memory CD4+ T cells sorted from blood. As to subset: CD45RA-negative fraction. The receptor was isolated from a man aged 18 to 30 in good health. The CDR3 nucleotides read TGTGCCAGCAGCTTATTCGACGGTAACTATGGCTACACCTTC. Protein product: CASSLFDGNYGYTF.